The 25 T cell receptor beta chains below come from one sample, sequenced in a study of T cells in Graves' hyperthyroidism and ophthalmopathy (dated by TCRdb to 2018 to 2020). The library relied on multiplex PCR. Sequencer: Illumina HiSeq 2000. The TCR beta CDR3 regions were amplified from the RNA transcripts. The TCR CDR3 was subjected to a first round of RT-PCR using the HTBI primer set and the Qiagen OneStep RT-PCR kit. TCRdb reprocessing: public reads trimmed at Q25 with fastp, clones called with MiXCR, in-frame beta chains kept. Each CDR3 protein gets just one entry, which takes the most common genes and DNA from the rows behind it. The sample yields about 580,000 distinct CDR3 sequences; approximately 15% were counted once. Almost 6% of the sample comes from the top ten. The material sequenced was blood. Source of these receptors: a young woman with Graves' hyperthyroidism that later progressed to Graves' ophthalmopathy.

This clonotype was observed many times. This rearrangement joins TRBV7-2 to TRBJ2-5; possible D gene TRBD2, 6 bases. This CDR3 is built from 13 residues. CDR1 and CDR2 from the germline V gene are SGHTA and FQGNSA. V shed 3 bases and J shed 6 bases, with 11 bases lying between them. This CDR3 is CASSLGGTKTQYF. The CDR3 bases are TGTGCCAGCAGCTTGGGCGGGACCAAGACCCAGTACTTC.

This clonotype came up many times. In DNA, the CDR3 is TGTGCCTGGGGAGCGGGGGTAACTAACAATGAGCAGTTCTTC. Its protein product is CAWGAGVTNNEQFF. This sequence joins TRBV30 and TRBJ2-1; the match to TRBD2 covers 8 bases. CDR1 and CDR2 from the germline V gene are GTSNPN and SVGIG (reference sequence). After removal of 5 bases from V and 5 bases from J, the junction contained 8 bases not matched to a gene. The CDR3 loop spans 14 amino acids.

This clonotype has a count of ten or more. The gene calls are TRBV19 and TRBJ1-1; 11 bases line up with TRBD1. CDR3 length equals 17 residues. Unmatched junction bases numbered 15, after V lost 6 bases and J lost 6 bases. CDR1 and CDR2 from the germline V gene are LNHDA and SQIVND (reference sequence). CDR3 in amino acids: CASRPGQGASFYAEAFF. The DNA of the CDR3 is TGTGCCAGTAGGCCCGGACAGGGGGCATCTTTTTACGCTGAAGCTTTCTTT.

This clonotype appeared a few times. V usage is TRBV7-9 and J usage is TRBJ2-7; 11 bases fit TRBD2. The V segment lost 5 bases and the J segment 4 bases; nucleotides outside the gene matches: 13. This CDR3 has 17 amino acids. Germline-derived CDR1 and CDR2 are SEHNR and FQNEAQ (reference sequence). As DNA, the CDR3 is TGTGCCAGCAGCCGCCTCACCCCGACTAGCGGGACATACGAGCAGTACTTC. Encoded protein: CASSRLTPTSGTYEQYF.

This clonotype was detected many times. This rearrangement joins TRBV19 to TRBJ1-4; TRBD1 is a possible D gene (6 bases). The CDR3 spans 17 residues. The V gene lost 1 base and the J gene lost 3 bases, with 15 bases spanning the gap. In germline, CDR1 is LNHDA, CDR2 SQIVND (reference sequence). The CDR3 bases are TGTGCCAGTAGTATAGTGCCTCGGACAGTTTCTAATGAAAAACTGTTTTTT. Translated, it gives CASSIVPRTVSNEKLFF.

To note about this clonotype: This may be a read error: a much more frequent sequence differs by one nucleotide. The rearrangement links TRBV6-8 to TRBJ2-5; tentatively, D is TRBD1 or TRBD2 (5 bases each). The ends were cut back, 6 bases at V and 0 bases at J, with 14 bases in the middle. The germline CDR1 and CDR2 sequences are MNHGY and SAAAGT. The CDR3 contains 15 residues. This CDR3 reads CASSCDRGYQETQYF. The DNA for the CDR3 is TGTGCCAGCAGCTGCGACAGAGGGTACCAAGAGACCCAGTACTTC.

This clonotype was counted at least ten times. The chain uses TRBV3-1 and TRBJ2-7; possibly TRBD1 or TRBD2 for D (6 bases each). CDR1 LGHDT and CDR2 YNNKEL come from the germline V gene (reference sequence). The CDR3 is 15 amino acids. Trimming left V 1 base short and J 6 bases short, with 16 bases between. CDR3 DNA sequence: TGTGCCAGCAGCCAAGGAGTACAGGGAGGTGGCGAGCAGTACTTC. Its protein is CASSQGVQGGGEQYF.

There are many counts of this clonotype. This chain joins TRBV10-3 and TRBJ2-3; the D is unclear. With 8 bases removed from V and 1 base from J, the gap between germline ends came to 1 base. There are 10 residues in the CDR3. The germline CDR1 and CDR2 sequences are ENHRY and SYGVKD. CDR3 bases: TGTGCCATCGGCACAGATACGCAGTATTTT. Encoded protein: CAIGTDTQYF.

Note on this clonotype: One junction end does not reproduce the germline sequence, and a read error may be involved. The chain has TRBV12-3 or TRBV12-4 and TRBJ1-3, with 8 nucleotides matching TRBD1. The CDR3 length is 16 residues. The CDR3 loop is CVSSLGTGGTGNTIYF. Written as DNA, the CDR3 is TGTGTCAGCAGTTTAGGAACAGGGGGAACTGGAAACACCATATATTTT.

In its sample, this clonotype was seen a few times. This chain connects TRBV5-1 to TRBJ2-1; the match to TRBD2 covers 14 bases. V dropped 4 bases and J dropped 8; count of bases not matched to a gene: 5. The CDR3 is 15 amino acids. From germline, CDR1 is SGHRS and CDR2 YFSETQ. CDR3 sequence: CASSVGLAGEDEQFF. The CDR3 nucleotides read TGCGCCAGCAGCGTGGGACTAGCGGGAGAAGATGAGCAGTTCTTC.

This clonotype was picked up a small number of times. The chain links TRBV20-1 to TRBJ1-2; D is possibly TRBD1 (5 bases). The CDR3 loop spans 19 amino acids. The V gene lost 2 bases and the J gene lost 3 bases, with 28 bases spanning the gap. Per germline, CDR1 DFQATT and CDR2 SNEGSKA (reference sequence). CDR3 DNA sequence: TGCAGTGCTAGACTCATAAACCAACTTGGGCAGGGAGGTGACTATGGCTACACCTTC. Its protein product is CSARLINQLGQGGDYGYTF.

This clonotype was seen only a few times. DNA for the CDR3: TGTGCCAGCAGACCCCGCGGAGGGCAGGGACGGAACATTCAGTACTTC. Protein: CASRPRGGQGRNIQYF. J is TRBJ2-4 and V is TRBV28, with a weak D call TRBD2 (6 bases). Germline assignment: CDR1 MDHEN and CDR2 SYDVKM. There are 16 residues in the CDR3. The V gene lost 6 bases and the J gene lost 7 bases, with 22 bases spanning the gap.

The CDR3 DNA follows: TGTGCCAGCAGTTTGCAGACAGGGGCGAATGAGCAGTTCTTC. Amino acid sequence: CASSLQTGANEQFF. V and J are TRBV28 and TRBJ2-1; 8 bases match TRBD1. J was trimmed by 7 bases and V by 3 bases; bases with no gene match: 5. Germline CDR1 MDHEN, CDR2 SYDVKM. The CDR3 runs 14 residues.

CDR3 bases: TGCAGTGCCAGCCAGCCCAGTCGTAGCTACGAGCAGTACTTC. Encoded protein: CSASQPSRSYEQYF. This chain connects TRBV20-1 to TRBJ2-7; D remains ambiguous. Trimming left V 6 bases short and J 3 bases short, with 18 bases between. In germline, CDR1 is DFQATT, CDR2 SNEGSKA (reference sequence). The CDR3 sequence is 14 residues long.

This clonotype has ten or more counts. The chain uses TRBV5-5 and TRBJ2-3, with D maybe TRBD2 (6 bases). The CDR3 consists of 13 residues. Looked up from germline, CDR1 is SGHKS and CDR2 is YYEKEE (reference sequence). Trimming took 3 bases from V and 6 from J, leaving 11 bases between them. The CDR3 bases are TGTGCCAGCAGCTGGGACTGGGAGGATACGCAGTATTTT. This gives the protein CASSWDWEDTQYF.

This clonotype showed up just a few times. The chain joins TRBV4-3 to TRBJ1-6; D unresolved. V shed 4 bases and J shed 0 bases, with 10 bases lying between them. The germline gives CDR1 LGHNA, CDR2 YSLEER. The CDR3 consists of 16 residues. This CDR3 is CASSRAESSYNSPLHF. The CDR3 DNA reads as TGCGCCAGCAGCCGTGCCGAGAGCTCCTATAATTCACCCCTCCACTTT.

This clonotype was detected a few times. The chain joins TRBV7-8 to TRBJ2-3, with TRBD1 as a possible D gene (5 bases). This CDR3 contains 15 residues. Germline V gives CDR1 SGHVS, CDR2 FQNEAQ. The V end was cut by 4 bases, the J end by 4 bases, with 15 bases between. The CDR3 DNA is TGTGCCAGCAGCTGGGGCCCTACTACTGCAGATACGCAGTATTTT. It is translated as CASSWGPTTADTQYF. Supplemented by reference TRBV7-8 and TRBJ2-3, the full variable domain reads GAGVSQSPRYKVAKRGQDVALRCDPISGHVSLFWYQQALGQGPEFLTYFQNEAQLDKSGLPSDRFFAERPEGSVSTLKIQRTQQEDSAVYLCASSWGPTTADTQYFGPGTRLTVL.

This clonotype appeared many times. The V call is TRBV27, the J call TRBJ1-5; D is possibly TRBD1 (5 bases). The CDR3 has 16 residues. V was trimmed by 6 bases and J by 4 bases, leaving 19 bases between them. From germline, CDR1 is MNHEY and CDR2 SMNVEV (reference sequence). The CDR3 DNA is TGTGCCAGCAGATCTTCCGGGGACGCGGAAAATCAGCCCCAGCATTTT. It is translated as CASRSSGDAENQPQHF.

The V gene is TRBV14, the J gene TRBJ2-6; perhaps TRBD1 as D (5 bases). The CDR3 contains 18 residues. Looked up from germline, CDR1 is SGHDN and CDR2 is FVKESK. Between the trimmed V and J ends, which lost 0 bases and 0 bases, there was a span of 12 bases. CDR3 amino acids: CASSQDRNRFSGANVLTF. CDR3 nucleotides: TGTGCCAGCAGCCAAGATAGGAACAGGTTCTCTGGGGCCAACGTCCTGACTTTC.

CDR3 coding DNA: TGCAGTGCTCATAGGATGGGGGTAGGCAATCAGCCCCAGCATTTT. Translating it yields CSAHRMGVGNQPQHF. The rearrangement joins TRBV20-1 to TRBJ1-5; D possibly corresponds to TRBD1 (5 bases). The CDR3 totals 15 residues. Germline CDR1 and CDR2: DFQATT and SNEGSKA (reference sequence). The germline V and J ends were trimmed by 5 bases and 2 bases, with 16 bases remaining between them.

This clonotype was found a few times. The rearrangement joins TRBV5-1 to TRBJ2-5, with TRBD2 matching 7 bases. V lost 2 bases to trimming and J lost 5 bases; unmatched junction nucleotides: 9. Germline values: CDR1 SGHRS, CDR2 YFSETQ. The CDR3 spans 15 residues. Written as DNA, the CDR3 is TGCGCCAGCAGCTTCGGTCTAGCGGTAGACGAGACCCAGTACTTC. This translates into CASSFGLAVDETQYF. The full variable domain, completed using reference TRBV5-1 and TRBJ2-5, is KAGVTQTPRYLIKTRGQQVTLSCSPISGHRSVSWYQQTPGQGLQFLFEYFSETQRNKGNFPGRFSGRQFSNSRSEMNVSTLELGDSALYLCASSFGLAVDETQYFGPGTRLLVL.

This clonotype appeared many times. The DNA for the CDR3 is TGCAGTGGGACGGGAGGCTACGAGCAGTACTTC. This sequence encodes CSGTGGYEQYF. V gene TRBV20-1 combines with J gene TRBJ2-7; 7 nucleotides agree with TRBD2. Germline-derived CDR1 and CDR2 are DFQATT and SNEGSKA (reference sequence). The CDR3 has 11 amino acids. V trimming: 7 bases; J trimming: 3 bases; junction bases outside the gene matches: 3.

This clonotype showed up many times. The CDR3 DNA is TGTGCCACCCTGGCCACGCCAGAAGAGACCCAGTACTTC. This codes for CATLATPEETQYF. J is TRBJ2-5 and V is TRBV10-3; no clear D gene. Germline V gene sequence: CDR1 ENHRY, CDR2 SYGVKD. V was cut by 10 bases and J by 3 bases, with 15 bases left in between. CDR3 length equals 13 residues.

As to this clonotype: The junction departs from germline at one end; a sequencing error may be responsible. The rearrangement links TRBV28 to TRBJ1-4; unclear D gene. The CDR3 runs 18 residues. The germline gives CDR1 MDHEN, CDR2 SYDVKM. The CDR3 DNA follows: TGTGCCAACAGCCCATTGTTCCAAGGCGGAAAATGGACGGAAAAACCGTTTTTT. Encoded protein: CANSPLFQGGKWTEKPFF. The whole variable domain, remainder taken from reference TRBV28 and TRBJ1-4, is DVKVTQSSRYLVKRTGEKVFLECVQDMDHENMFWYRQDPGLGLRLIYFSYDVKMKEKGDIPEGYSVSREKKERFSLILESASTNQTSMYLCANSPLFQGGKWTEKPFFGSGTQLSVL.

This clonotype has only a few counts. The chain couples TRBV18 to TRBJ2-7; D is uncertain. Germline V CDR1 and CDR2: KGHSH, LQKENI. This CDR3 is 13 amino acids long. V lost 8 bases and J lost 3, with 14 bases in between. The CDR3 loop reads CASTFGEYYEQYF. CDR3 DNA sequence: TGTGCCAGCACATTCGGAGAGTACTACGAGCAGTACTTC.